These 18 T cell receptor beta chains were sequenced from one sample in a study of response to subunit inactivated influenza vaccine (dated by TCRdb to 2016 to 2019). The library was obtained by RT-PCR. The sample was run on an Illumina HiSeq 2500. TCRdb trimmed public reads at Q25 via fastp, called clones via MiXCR and kept in-frame beta chains. Rows merge per CDR3 protein into single entries with the most common DNA and genes. The table for this sample lists about 800,000 distinct CDR3 sequences; 21% of them were counted only once. Jointly, the top ten make up roughly a tenth of the sample. The material sequenced was PBMCs from blood, taken 5 to 6 days after vaccination. These receptor sequences come from a man aged 45-65 years who received an inactivated influenza vaccine. Donor details come from another sample of the same person, matched by shared clones.

The genes are TRBV20-1 and TRBJ2-1, with 11 bases that match TRBD2. The J segment lost 10 bases and the V segment lost 1 base, leaving 6 bases of the junction unmatched. This CDR3 region has 14 residues. CDR1 is DFQATT, CDR2 SNEGSKA, per germline (reference sequence). The CDR3 loop reads CSARGLAGSREQFF. The CDR3 DNA is TGCAGTGCTAGAGGACTAGCGGGAAGTCGGGAGCAGTTCTTC.

This clonotype was counted only a few times. CDR3 in DNA: TGCGCCAGCAAGGGCAGCCCCAGCTCTGGAAACACCATATATTTT. Its protein product is CASKGSPSSGNTIYF. The chain has TRBV5-1 and TRBJ1-3, with D uncertain. CDR3 length: 15 residues. Germline V CDR1 and CDR2: SGHRS, YFSETQ. Trimming took 6 bases from V and 0 from J, leaving 13 bases between them.

The CDR3 DNA reads TGTGCCAGCAGCCACCGGACAAGAAATCAGCCCCAGCATTTT. Translated: CASSHRTRNQPQHF. The chain links TRBV7-8 to TRBJ1-5; TRBD1 might be the D (5 bases). Germline lookup yields CDR1 SGHVS and CDR2 FQNEAQ. The CDR3 runs 14 residues. Trimming took off 5 bases at V and 4 bases at J, with 12 bases between the two ends.

This clonotype was seen only a few times. The chain employs TRBV6-2 or TRBV6-3 and TRBJ2-7, with 9 bases matching TRBD2. Germline trimming cut 6 bases from V and 4 bases from J; bases unmatched to any gene: 13. Germline values: CDR1 MNHEY, CDR2 SVGEGT. This CDR3 has 16 amino acids. The CDR3 region is CASRDIVGTSRYEQYF. CDR3 bases: TGTGCCAGCAGAGATATCGTCGGGACTAGCCGGTACGAGCAGTACTTC.

V is TRBV20-1 and J is TRBJ2-2; 7 nucleotides line up with TRBD2. In germline, CDR1 is DFQATT, CDR2 SNEGSKA (reference sequence). This CDR3 has 15 amino acids. Trimming at V came to 1 base and at J to 1 base, leaving 3 bases not matched to a gene. CDR3 nucleotide sequence: TGCAGTGCTAGAGGGCTAGCGGTGAACACCGGGGAGCTGTTTTTT. Encoded protein: CSARGLAVNTGELFF.

The rearrangement joins TRBV20-1 to TRBJ2-7; possibly TRBD1 for D (5 bases). The CDR3 has 12 amino acids. CDR1 and CDR2 (germline): DFQATT, SNEGSKA (reference sequence). The ends were cut back, 5 bases at V and 2 bases at J, with 10 bases in the middle. CDR3 in amino acids: CSARTQTYEQYF. Here the CDR3 DNA reads TGCAGTGCTCGGACACAGACCTACGAGCAGTACTTC.

The chain carries TRBV6-2 or TRBV6-3 and TRBJ2-1, with TRBD2 identical over 8 bases. The CDR3 totals 16 residues. Germline CDR1 is MNHEY and CDR2 is SVGEGT. With 7 bases clipped from V and 0 bases from J, the junction kept 8 bases outside the gene matches. CDR3 amino acids: CASTTGGGSSYNEQFF. CDR3 sequence (DNA): TGTGCCAGCACTACCGGGGGGGGAAGCTCCTACAATGAGCAGTTCTTC.

The chain couples TRBV20-1 to TRBJ2-5; 11 nucleotides align to TRBD1. The germline CDR1 and CDR2 sequences are DFQATT and SNEGSKA (reference sequence). CDR3 size: 13 residues. V gave up 8 bases and J gave up 5 bases; unmatched junction bases: 7. In nucleotides, the CDR3 is TGCAGTACCGGACAGGGGGCCGGTGAGACCCAGTACTTC. Translating it yields CSTGQGAGETQYF.

The chain uses TRBV20-1 and TRBJ2-3, with 14 bases lining up with TRBD2. This CDR3 is 13 amino acids long. V lost 5 bases to trimming and J lost 7 bases; unmatched junction nucleotides: 2. Germline V gene lookup returns CDR1 DFQATT and CDR2 SNEGSKA (reference sequence). DNA for the CDR3: TGCAGTGCTGGGACTAGCGGGGGAAATACGCAGTATTTT. Translating it yields CSAGTSGGNTQYF.

Only a few counts were recorded for this clonotype. The chain couples TRBV20-1 to TRBJ2-5; perhaps TRBD2 as D (6 bases). Deletions cut 6 bases from V and 2 bases from J, with 19 bases between. This CDR3 comprises 15 residues. CDR1 is DFQATT and CDR2 is SNEGSKA in the germline V gene (reference sequence). The CDR3 nucleotides are TGCAGTGCGGCCACCCCGGGGGACCCACAAGAGACCCAGTACTTC. Residues: CSAATPGDPQETQYF.

The chain links TRBV28 to TRBJ2-7; D is ambiguous. This CDR3 has 11 residues. CDR1 and CDR2 (germline): MDHEN, SYDVKM. V lost 6 bases to trimming and J lost 5 bases, with 8 bases between them. For the CDR3, the DNA is TGTGCCAGCAGAACCTTAGACGAGCAGTACTTC. Encoded protein: CASRTLDEQYF.

This clonotype was detected only a few times. V gene TRBV9 combines with J gene TRBJ2-7, with 7 bases identical to TRBD2. Germline loops: CDR1 SGDLS, CDR2 YYNGEE. There are 15 residues in the CDR3. The V gene end was trimmed by 1 base and the J gene end by 2 bases; junction bases not matched to a gene: 6. CDR3 DNA sequence: TGTGCCAGCAGCGTAACTAGCGTGCCAACCTACGAGCAGTACTTC. Its translation is CASSVTSVPTYEQYF. Variable domain in full (rest from reference TRBV9 and TRBJ2-7): DSGVTQTPKHLITATGQRVTLRCSPRSGDLSVYWYQQSLDQGLQFLIQYYNGEERAKGNILERFSAQQFPDLHSELNLSSLELGDSALYFCASSVTSVPTYEQYFGPGTRLTVT.

The V gene is TRBV7-3, the J gene TRBJ2-3; the D gene is possibly TRBD1 (6 bases). Germline lookup yields CDR1 SGHTA and CDR2 FQGTGA. The CDR3 loop spans 17 amino acids. Trimming took 0 bases from V and 2 from J, leaving 15 bases between them. The CDR3 nucleotides read TGTGCCAGCAGCTTAACCGCTTCAGGGGTCCCCACAGATACGCAGTATTTT. Amino acid sequence: CASSLTASGVPTDTQYF.

V and J are TRBV20-1 and TRBJ2-7; D is perhaps TRBD2 (6 bases). The length of the CDR3 is 14 residues. V was clipped by 0 bases and J by 3 bases, with 12 bases between them. The germline CDR1 and CDR2 sequences are DFQATT and SNEGSKA (reference sequence). In nucleotides, the CDR3 is TGCAGTGCTAGAGACGAAAGGGGACTCTACGAGCAGTACTTC. Its protein is CSARDERGLYEQYF.

V is TRBV15 and J is TRBJ2-1; 9 positions match TRBD2. Germline V gene sequence: CDR1 LNHNV, CDR2 YYDKDF (reference sequence). CDR3 length equals 18 residues. Germline trimming cut 3 bases from V and 2 bases from J; bases unmatched to any gene: 11. The DNA for the CDR3 is TGTGCCACCAGCAGCACCATTTTGGGCGGGGGGGCCTACAATGAGCAGTTCTTC. Amino acids: CATSSTILGGGAYNEQFF. The whole variable domain, remainder taken from reference TRBV15 and TRBJ2-1, is DAMVIQNPRYQVTQFGKPVTLSCSQTLNHNVMYWYQQKSSQAPKLLFHYYDKDFNNEADTPDNFQSRRPNTSFCFLDIRSPGLGDTAMYLCATSSTILGGGAYNEQFFGPGTRLTVL.

The chain is built from TRBV24-1 and TRBJ2-1; D not certain. The CDR3 loop spans 13 amino acids. Trimming pared 3 bases from V and 4 bases from J, leaving 6 bases between. Germline V lookup: CDR1 KGHDR, CDR2 SFDVKD. The CDR3 nucleotides read TGTGCCACCAGTGATCTGGGTTACAATGAGCAGTTCTTC. The encoded protein is CATSDLGYNEQFF.

In its sample, this clonotype was seen many times. This chain connects TRBV7-2 to TRBJ1-2, with no clear D. Germline values: CDR1 SGHTA, CDR2 FQGNSA. This CDR3 region has 12 residues. The germline V and J ends were trimmed by 5 bases and 0 bases, with 4 bases remaining between them. The CDR3 here is CASSGANYGYTF. Written as DNA, the CDR3 is TGTGCCAGCAGCGGGGCTAACTATGGCTACACCTTC.

In its sample, this clonotype was seen a few times. The CDR3 coding sequence is TGCAGTGCTCACAGACTAGCGGGATCCTACGAGCAGTACTTC. It yields the protein CSAHRLAGSYEQYF. The rearrangement joins TRBV20-1 to TRBJ2-7; 11 bases are shared with TRBD2. The CDR3 is 14 amino acids. Germline trimming cut 5 bases from V and 1 base from J; bases unmatched to any gene: 4. Germline V CDR1 and CDR2: DFQATT, SNEGSKA (reference sequence).